The 2 T cell receptor beta chains given below trace back to one sample, sequenced in a study of blood T cell repertoires in COVID-19. Sequencing used immunoSEQ multiplex PCR; TCRdb keeps in-frame clones, though not all of them. The sample holds 80,000 to 85,000 clones, less than 85% seen once. The sequencing sample was made of peripheral blood. The receptors come from a human donor in a cohort sampled during active COVID-19.

V and J are TRBV18 and TRBJ2-7; 8 bases map to TRBD1. CDR3 length: 13 amino acids. Germline loops: CDR1 KGHSH, CDR2 LQKENI. Trimming took 3 bases from V and 3 from J; bases not matched to a gene: 1. CDR3 amino acids: CASSPGTGYEQYF. The CDR3 nucleotides read TGTGCCAGCTCACCCGGGACAGGCTACGAGCAGTACTTC.

This clone was found once. This chain joins TRBV5-6 and TRBJ1-6, with D possibly matching TRBD1 (5 bases). Trimming took 0 bases from V and 7 from J, leaving 17 bases between them. The CDR3 is 17 amino acids. Germline V lookup: CDR1 SGHDT, CDR2 YYEEEE. CDR3 coding DNA: TGTGCCAGCAGCTTGGCGGGACTTCAACCTTTGAATTCACCCCTCCACTTT. Amino acids: CASSLAGLQPLNSPLHF.